A single sample is the source of the 30 T cell receptor beta chains below, sequenced in a study of T cells in Graves' hyperthyroidism and ophthalmopathy. RNA transcripts served as the template for amplifying TCR beta CDR3 regions. Primed by the HTBI set, a first-round RT-PCR was run on the TCR CDR3. TCRdb fed the multiplex PCR reads into MiXCR, producing one record per CDR3 protein. The table lists some 360,000 distinct CDR3 sequences, about 15% of them singletons. What was sequenced was blood. The receptors were sampled from a woman aged 55-70 years with Graves' hyperthyroidism.

This clonotype has ten or more counts. V and J are TRBV2 and TRBJ2-7; 9 positions agree with TRBD2. In germline, CDR1 is SNHLY, CDR2 FYNNEI. This CDR3 is built from 15 residues. V lost 2 bases to trimming and J lost 5 bases; unmatched junction nucleotides: 7. CDR3 region: CASSERPSGTNEQYF. The CDR3 DNA reads TGTGCCAGCAGTGAACGGCCTAGCGGGACCAACGAGCAGTACTTC.

V and J are TRBV6-2 or TRBV6-3 and TRBJ2-5; D is undetermined. CDR3 length: 14 amino acids. The V end lost 6 bases, the J end lost 2 bases, and 13 bases lay between the germline ends. Germline CDR1 MNHEY, CDR2 SVGEGT. This CDR3 is CASSLDSRQETQYF. The CDR3 nucleotides are TGTGCCAGCAGCTTGGATAGCCGGCAAGAGACCCAGTACTTC.

This clonotype was counted a few times. This chain connects TRBV6-2 or TRBV6-3 to TRBJ1-4, with no clear D. Trimming left V 6 bases short and J 8 bases short, with 13 bases between. The CDR3 consists of 13 residues. From germline, CDR1 is MNHEY and CDR2 SVGEGT. CDR3 sequence reads: CASRRSGDEKLFF. CDR3 coding DNA: TGTGCCAGCAGGAGGAGTGGTGACGAAAAACTGTTTTTT.

This clonotype was recorded at least ten times. The chain employs TRBV5-1 and TRBJ2-7; D is possibly TRBD1 (6 bases). Trimming removed 5 bases from V and 0 bases from J, with 15 bases in between. Germline CDR1 is SGHRS and CDR2 is YFSETQ. The CDR3 length is 15 residues. CDR3 residues: CASRTGIQTSYEQYF. The CDR3 DNA sequence: TGCGCCAGCAGAACAGGGATCCAAACCTCCTACGAGCAGTACTTC.

V gene TRBV7-2 combines with J gene TRBJ1-1; D is uncertain. Germline CDR1 reads SGHTA; CDR2 reads FQGNSA. Trimming left V 5 bases short and J 1 base short, with 8 bases between. The CDR3 spans 13 residues. CDR3 region: CASSRTWNTEAFF. The CDR3 region has the DNA TGTGCCAGCAGCCGCACGTGGAACACTGAAGCTTTCTTT.

This clonotype was seen more than once but under ten times. The chain joins TRBV6-5 to TRBJ2-2; TRBD2 aligns across 12 bases. Germline V CDR1 and CDR2: MNHEY, SVGAGI. Trimming at V came to 0 bases and at J to 8 bases, leaving 10 bases not matched to a gene. The CDR3 has 18 residues. CDR3: CASSYSVRLAGVSGELFF. As DNA, the CDR3 is TGTGCCAGCAGTTACTCGGTTAGACTAGCGGGAGTATCTGGGGAGCTGTTTTTT.

This clonotype was seen repeatedly, ten times or more. V gene TRBV2 combines with J gene TRBJ1-1; D gene ambiguous. V gave up 1 base and J gave up 5 bases, with 8 bases separating them. This CDR3 is built from 13 residues. Germline V lookup: CDR1 SNHLY, CDR2 FYNNEI. CDR3 region: CASSEGRGTEAFF. The CDR3 DNA sequence: TGTGCCAGCAGTGAAGGGCGAGGAACTGAAGCTTTCTTT.

Ten or more counts support this clonotype. The chain links TRBV11-3 to TRBJ1-2, with D maybe TRBD1 (6 bases). CDR3 length: 10 residues. Germline assignment: CDR1 SGHNT and CDR2 YENEEA. The V end lost 9 bases, the J end lost 14 bases, and 16 bases lay between the germline ends. CDR3: CASGRGQPTF. The CDR3, as DNA: TGTGCCAGTGGGAGAGGACAGCCGACCTTC. Full variable domain (outside the CDR3, taken from reference TRBV11-3 and TRBJ1-2): EAGVVQSPRYKIIEKKQPVAFWCNPISGHNTLYWYLQNLGQGPELLIRYENEEAVDDSQLPKDRFSAERLKGVDSTLKIQPAELGDSAVYLCASGRGQPTFGSGTRLTVV.

The rearrangement links TRBV20-1 to TRBJ2-3, with D possibly matching TRBD2 (5 bases). The CDR3 sequence is 17 residues long. V shed 4 bases and J shed 1 base, with 21 bases lying between them. CDR1 is DFQATT and CDR2 is SNEGSKA in the germline V gene (reference sequence). The CDR3 is CSATPLRAAGGTDTQYF. In nucleotides, the CDR3 is TGCAGTGCTACCCCTCTTCGGGCGGCGGGCGGCACAGATACGCAGTATTTT.

This clonotype was detected a few times. CDR3 in DNA: TGTGCCAGCAGTTACGCCGGAGGCCGGGTGGCTGAAGCTTTCTTT. This encodes CASSYAGGRVAEAFF. The gene calls are TRBV14 and TRBJ1-1; D gene uncertain. V lost 6 bases to trimming and J lost 6 bases, with 20 bases between them. The CDR3 totals 15 residues. Germline CDR1 reads SGHDN; CDR2 reads FVKESK. The full variable domain, completed using reference TRBV14 and TRBJ1-1, is EAGVTQFPSHSVIEKGQTVTLRCDPISGHDNLYWYRRVMGKEIKFLLHFVKESKQDESGMPNNRFLAERTGGTYSTLKVQPAELEDSGVYFCASSYAGGRVAEAFFGQGTRLTVV.

This clonotype was counted ten times or more. The V gene is TRBV15, the J gene TRBJ2-7; D remains unclear. The V gene lost 0 bases and the J gene lost 6 bases, with 12 bases spanning the gap. CDR1 is LNHNV, CDR2 YYDKDF, per germline (reference sequence). The CDR3 loop spans 14 amino acids. The chain's CDR3 is CATSRDAQPGEQYF. The CDR3 bases are TGTGCCACCAGCAGAGATGCTCAGCCGGGCGAGCAGTACTTC. Based on the CDR3 plus reference TRBV15 and TRBJ2-7, the full variable domain is DAMVIQNPRYQVTQFGKPVTLSCSQTLNHNVMYWYQQKSSQAPKLLFHYYDKDFNNEADTPDNFQSRRPNTSFCFLDIRSPGLGDTAMYLCATSRDAQPGEQYFGPGTRLTVT.

This clonotype came up many times. The chain carries TRBV29-1 and TRBJ2-7; 10 nucleotides line up with TRBD2. The germline gives CDR1 SQVTM, CDR2 ANQGSEA. V was clipped by 4 bases and J by 2 bases; unmatched bases: 2. This CDR3 has 13 residues. In DNA, the CDR3 is TGCAGCGTTGTGCTAGCGGGAGCCTACGAGCAGTACTTC. Its protein is CSVVLAGAYEQYF.

This clonotype showed up just a few times. The V gene is TRBV19, the J gene TRBJ2-7; the match to TRBD1 covers 7 bases. J was trimmed by 2 bases and V by 7 bases; bases with no gene match: 5. This CDR3 has 13 amino acids. Germline V lookup: CDR1 LNHDA, CDR2 SQIVND (reference sequence). CDR3 residues: CASMGTDPYEQYF. The CDR3 coding sequence is TGTGCCAGTATGGGGACAGATCCCTACGAGCAGTACTTC.

This clonotype has a count of ten or more. J is TRBJ2-3 and V is TRBV2; D gene unclear. Trimming cost V 1 base and J 6 bases, with 2 bases left between them. Per the germline V gene, CDR1 is SNHLY and CDR2 is FYNNEI. The CDR3 runs to 11 residues. CDR3 protein: CASSEVDTQYF. In DNA, the CDR3 is TGTGCCAGCAGTGAAGTTGATACGCAGTATTTT.

The CDR3 DNA sequence: TGCAGTGCTAGAGAGTCCGGGACAGTAAATGAAAAACTGTTTTTT. Protein sequence: CSARESGTVNEKLFF. The V call is TRBV20-1, the J call TRBJ1-4, with 7 bases identical to TRBD1. CDR3 size: 15 residues. The germline gives CDR1 DFQATT, CDR2 SNEGSKA (reference sequence). The J segment lost 5 bases and the V segment lost 0 bases, leaving 6 bases of the junction unmatched.

V usage is TRBV7-9 and J usage is TRBJ2-1; weak D call: TRBD2 (6 bases). The CDR3 contains 13 residues. The germline V gene has CDR1 SEHNR and CDR2 FQNEAQ (reference sequence). V lost 5 bases to trimming and J lost 6 bases, with 11 bases between them. This chain's CDR3 is CASSGPGLNEQFF. In nucleotides, the CDR3 is TGTGCCAGCAGCGGACCGGGACTCAATGAGCAGTTCTTC.

The genes are TRBV6-1 and TRBJ2-3; maybe TRBD1 (5 bases). Trimming pared 4 bases from V and 6 bases from J, leaving 11 bases between. From germline, CDR1 is MNHNS and CDR2 SASEGT. This CDR3 comprises 13 residues. Here the CDR3 reads CASSVAGKDTQYF. As DNA, the CDR3 is TGTGCCAGCAGTGTGGCAGGGAAGGATACGCAGTATTTT.

This clonotype came up many times. The rearrangement uses TRBV12-3 or TRBV12-4 and TRBJ2-5; 7 nucleotides agree with TRBD1. J was trimmed by 5 bases and V by 6 bases; bases with no gene match: 15. The CDR3 is 16 residues long. CDR3 sequence (DNA): TGTGCCAGCAGGCCCGACGAACCGGGACAGTCGGAGACCCAGTACTTC. Protein sequence: CASRPDEPGQSETQYF.

This clonotype was detected many times. The chain has TRBV28 and TRBJ1-2, with 9 nucleotides matching TRBD1. Trimming took 7 bases from V and 1 from J; bases not matched to a gene: 4. The CDR3 consists of 14 residues. CDR1 and CDR2 (germline): MDHEN, SYDVKM. The CDR3 sequence: CASNPGQGNYGYTF. CDR3 DNA sequence: TGTGCCAGCAACCCGGGACAGGGTAACTATGGCTACACCTTC.

This clonotype was counted at least ten times. This chain links TRBV5-1 with TRBJ2-3, with D perhaps TRBD1 (6 bases). The CDR3 sequence is 14 residues long. Germline V gives CDR1 SGHRS, CDR2 YFSETQ. V lost 5 bases to trimming and J lost 1 base, with 11 bases between them. CDR3 protein: CASRPPGGTDTQYF. The DNA for the CDR3 is TGCGCCAGCAGACCCCCAGGGGGCACAGATACGCAGTATTTT.

This clonotype was detected many times. Here the CDR3 DNA reads TGTGCCAGCAGCTCCGACGGTGGCTCCTACAATGAGCAGTTCTTC. As protein: CASSSDGGSYNEQFF. The chain recombines TRBV7-9 with TRBJ2-1; D not resolved. The CDR3 spans 15 residues. V gave up 4 bases and J gave up 0 bases, with 10 bases separating them. Germline V gives CDR1 SEHNR, CDR2 FQNEAQ (reference sequence).

The rearrangement joins TRBV5-4 to TRBJ2-1; TRBD2 might be the D (7 bases). Germline-derived CDR1 and CDR2 are SGHNT and YYREEE (reference sequence). Trimming pared 9 bases from V and 6 bases from J, leaving 19 bases between. The CDR3 has 14 amino acids. The CDR3 loop is CATRGGSGTNEQFF. The CDR3 DNA reads as TGTGCCACCAGGGGAGGGAGCGGGACCAATGAGCAGTTCTTC.

CDR3 sequence (DNA): TGCAGTGCTAGAGCGGAGGCCCGTTTGGGCAGTTTGAATGAGCAGTTCTTC. Translated, it gives CSARAEARLGSLNEQFF. The chain recombines TRBV20-1 with TRBJ2-1; D perhaps matches TRBD2 (5 bases). The length of the CDR3 is 17 residues. V was shortened by 1 base and J by 7 bases, with 23 bases between the two germline ends. Germline V gene sequence: CDR1 DFQATT, CDR2 SNEGSKA (reference sequence).

This clonotype appeared a few times. The rearrangement joins TRBV18 to TRBJ1-1, with a weak D call TRBD1 (5 bases). The CDR3 sequence is 16 residues long. Trimming pared 2 bases from V and 7 bases from J, leaving 20 bases between. Germline-derived CDR1 and CDR2 are KGHSH and LQKENI. The chain's CDR3 is CASSPSVSRDVVEAFF. The CDR3 region has the DNA TGTGCCAGCTCACCATCGGTCAGCAGGGACGTGGTTGAAGCTTTCTTT.

The chain employs TRBV19 and TRBJ2-7; D perhaps matches TRBD1 (5 bases). This CDR3 is built from 13 residues. The V end lost 2 bases, the J end lost 3 bases, and 8 bases lay between the germline ends. CDR1 and CDR2 (germline): LNHDA, SQIVND (reference sequence). CDR3 coding DNA: TGTGCCAGTAGTATACAGGACAACTACGAGCAGTACTTC. Amino acids: CASSIQDNYEQYF. Complete variable domain (other parts from reference TRBV19 and TRBJ2-7): DGGITQSPKYLFRKEGQNVTLSCEQNLNHDAMYWYRQDPGQGLRLIYYSQIVNDFQKGDIAEGYSVSREKKESFPLTVTSAQKNPTAFYLCASSIQDNYEQYFGPGTRLTVT.

This clonotype was picked up many times. V is TRBV2 and J is TRBJ2-3; D possibly corresponds to TRBD1 (6 bases). This CDR3 contains 11 residues. CDR1 is SNHLY, CDR2 FYNNEI, per germline. V was pared by 7 bases and J by 9 bases, with 11 bases between. The CDR3 DNA reads as TGTGCCAGCACCCAGGACAGAACGCAGTATTTT. This gives the protein CASTQDRTQYF.

The chain carries TRBV5-1 and TRBJ2-1; 9 nucleotides match TRBD2. V shed 1 base and J 3 bases; nucleotides not matched to a gene: 8. Germline lookup yields CDR1 SGHRS and CDR2 YFSETQ. The CDR3 length is 17 residues. The CDR3 here is CASSLSASGIDYNEQFF. In DNA, the CDR3 is TGCGCCAGCAGCTTGAGCGCTAGCGGGATTGACTACAATGAGCAGTTCTTC.

The chain uses TRBV6-1 and TRBJ2-1; 10 bases are a match to TRBD2. The CDR3 has 15 residues. V was clipped by 1 base and J by 8 bases; unmatched bases: 5. Germline lookup yields CDR1 MNHNS and CDR2 SASEGT. The CDR3, as DNA: TGTGCCAGCAGTGAAGGAGCTAGCGGGAGCCATGAGCAGTTCTTC. Translating it yields CASSEGASGSHEQFF.

In its sample, this clonotype was seen many times. This rearrangement joins TRBV28 to TRBJ1-5; D is possibly TRBD1 (6 bases). The length of the CDR3 is 15 residues. Germline V lookup: CDR1 MDHEN, CDR2 SYDVKM. V lost 5 bases, J lost 4 bases, and 15 bases lay in between. CDR3 nucleotides: TGTGCCAGCAGTAGGGGGGGTCGGCTAAATCAGCCCCAGCATTTT. This translates into CASSRGGRLNQPQHF. The full variable domain, completed using reference TRBV28 and TRBJ1-5, is DVKVTQSSRYLVKRTGEKVFLECVQDMDHENMFWYRQDPGLGLRLIYFSYDVKMKEKGDIPEGYSVSREKKERFSLILESASTNQTSMYLCASSRGGRLNQPQHFGDGTRLSIL.

The chain carries TRBV6-2 or TRBV6-3 and TRBJ1-1; TRBD1 aligns across 8 bases. V shed 8 bases and J 4 bases; nucleotides not matched to a gene: 6. Germline-derived CDR1 and CDR2 are MNHEY and SVGEGT. CDR3 size: 13 residues. The CDR3 is CASGPTGGTEAFF. DNA of the CDR3: TGTGCCAGCGGCCCAACAGGGGGCACTGAAGCTTTCTTT.